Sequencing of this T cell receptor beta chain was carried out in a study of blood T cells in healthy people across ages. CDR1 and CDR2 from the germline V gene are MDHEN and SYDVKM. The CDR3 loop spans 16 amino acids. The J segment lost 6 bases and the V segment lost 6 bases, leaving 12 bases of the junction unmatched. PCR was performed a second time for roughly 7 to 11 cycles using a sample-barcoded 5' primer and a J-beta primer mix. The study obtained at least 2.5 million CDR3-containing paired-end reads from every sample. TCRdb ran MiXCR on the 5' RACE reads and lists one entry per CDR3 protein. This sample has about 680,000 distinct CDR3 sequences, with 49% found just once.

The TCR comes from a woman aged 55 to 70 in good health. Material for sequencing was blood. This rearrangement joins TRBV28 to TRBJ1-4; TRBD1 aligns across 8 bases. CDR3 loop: CASSIPGQGGYEKLFF. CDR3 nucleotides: TGTGCCAGCAGCATACCTGGACAGGGCGGGTATGAAAAACTGTTTTTT.